One and the same sample provided the 15 T cell receptor beta chains below, sequenced in a study of T-cell reconstitution after alpha-beta-depleted transplantation in children. Using unique molecular identifiers, the investigators prepared the TCRbeta library. MiXCR was run by TCRdb on the PCR reads, yielding one entry per CDR3 protein. The sample lists about 1,000,000 distinct CDR3 sequences, roughly 29% occurring once. Sequencing used PBMCs, mostly from graft donor cells, obtained 360 days after TCRalphabeta/CD19-depleted stem cell transplant. The source of these receptors is a boy in the first two years of life who had a stem cell transplant for SCID, so the T cells may come from the graft donor.

Only a few counts were recorded for this clonotype. The genes are TRBV4-3 and TRBJ2-1; D remains unclear. Germline V gene data show CDR1 as LGHNA and CDR2 as YSLEER. CDR3 length: 15 amino acids. Trimming cost V 1 base and J 6 bases, with 13 bases left between them. The CDR3 sequence is CASSQVNSRTNEQFF. CDR3 DNA: TGCGCCAGCAGCCAAGTGAACAGTAGAACCAATGAGCAGTTCTTC.

This clonotype was counted many times. The chain combines TRBV7-3 with TRBJ2-3; 12 bases align to TRBD2. This CDR3 comprises 16 residues. Trimming cost V 5 bases and J 3 bases; bases outside gene matches: 6. CDR1 is SGHTA and CDR2 is FQGTGA in the germline V gene. The CDR3 reads CASSLLAGGPTDTQYF. Here the CDR3 DNA reads TGTGCCAGCAGCCTTCTAGCGGGGGGGCCTACAGATACGCAGTATTTT. The variable domain in full, with the rest retrieved from reference TRBV7-3 and TRBJ2-3, is GAGVSQTPSNKVTEKGKYVELRCDPISGHTALYWYRQSLGQGPEFLIYFQGTGAADDSGLPNDRFFAVRPEGSVSTLKIQRTERGDSAVYLCASSLLAGGPTDTQYFGPGTRLTVL.

The V and J genes are TRBV5-1 and TRBJ2-3; either TRBD1 or TRBD2 may fit D (5 bases each). The CDR3 consists of 16 residues. Germline CDR1 reads SGHRS; CDR2 reads YFSETQ. Trimming pared 6 bases from V and 2 bases from J, leaving 19 bases between. CDR3 in amino acids: CASTSTGTDITDTQYF. The CDR3 DNA sequence: TGCGCCAGCACTAGCACCGGGACCGACATCACAGATACGCAGTATTTT.

This clonotype was seen a few times. The junction and the germline gene differ at one end; a read error may be behind it. CDR3 sequence reads: CASSFDRIKQNGSPHF. The CDR3 DNA reads TGTGCCAGCAGCTTTGACAGGATCAAGCAGAACGGCTCCCCGCATTTC. The rearrangement uses TRBV7-9 and TRBJ2-7; TRBD1 might be the D (6 bases). The germline gives CDR1 SEHNR, CDR2 FQNEAQ (reference sequence). This CDR3 spans 16 amino acids.

This clonotype was seen a handful of times. This rearrangement joins TRBV12-3 or TRBV12-4 to TRBJ2-7; 10 positions agree with TRBD1. V was pared by 5 bases and J by 4 bases, with 8 bases of the junction left unmatched. The CDR3 totals 15 residues. The CDR3 DNA follows: TGTGCCAGCAGTCAGACAGGGGGCAAGGGGTACGAGCAGTACTTC. Translating it yields CASSQTGGKGYEQYF.

This sequence joins TRBV12-5 and TRBJ1-1; 10 bases map to TRBD1. The CDR3 totals 16 residues. Germline V gives CDR1 LGHNT, CDR2 FRNRAP. V shed 3 bases, J shed 4 bases, and the junction held 8 bases outside the gene matches. CDR3 loop: CASGFGQGVRVTEAFF. In nucleotides, the CDR3 is TGTGCTAGTGGTTTTGGACAGGGGGTTAGAGTCACTGAAGCTTTCTTT.

This clonotype was seen a handful of times. V is TRBV29-1 and J is TRBJ2-7; 7 nucleotides align to TRBD2. The V and J ends lost 7 bases and 2 bases, in that order; junction bases with no gene match: 5. CDR1 and CDR2 (germline): SQVTM, ANQGSEA. The CDR3 length is 12 residues. CDR3 amino acids: CSAQAGPYEQYF. In DNA form, the CDR3 reads TGCAGCGCCCAAGCGGGGCCCTACGAGCAGTACTTC.

This clonotype was observed a handful of times. This could be a read error, since a much larger clone is one nucleotide away. The rearrangement uses TRBV28 and TRBJ1-5; no definite D call. Trimming pared 0 bases from V and 4 bases from J, leaving 1 base between. The CDR3 is 12 amino acids. Germline V lookup: CDR1 MDHEN, CDR2 SYDVKM. DNA of the CDR3: TGTGCCAGCAGTTTATGGAATCAGCCCCAGCATTTT. This sequence encodes CASSLWNQPQHF.

V usage is TRBV6-4 and J usage is TRBJ1-3; D may be TRBD1 (5 bases). Germline loops: CDR1 MRHNA, CDR2 SNTAGT. The CDR3 is 16 amino acids. V dropped 6 bases and J dropped 0 bases, with 15 bases sitting between them. The CDR3 is CASSPGLPVSGNTIYF. CDR3 in DNA: TGTGCCAGCAGCCCGGGACTGCCGGTCTCTGGAAACACCATATATTTT.

This clonotype was counted a few times. The gene calls are TRBV20-1 and TRBJ1-1, with TRBD1 as a possible D gene (6 bases). Germline V lookup: CDR1 DFQATT, CDR2 SNEGSKA (reference sequence). The CDR3 is made up of 15 amino acids. V lost 0 bases and J 4 bases, leaving 15 bases between the germline ends. CDR3 sequence reads: CSARDGWGRSTEAFF. The CDR3 DNA sequence: TGCAGTGCTAGAGATGGGTGGGGGCGTAGCACTGAAGCTTTCTTT.

The gene calls are TRBV3-1 and TRBJ2-7, with 9 bases lining up with TRBD1. From germline, CDR1 is LGHDT and CDR2 YNNKEL (reference sequence). The trim removed 1 base at V and 7 bases at J, leaving 5 bases unmatched. The CDR3 extends over 14 amino acids. The CDR3 DNA sequence: TGTGCCAGCAGCCAAGGACCGGGACAGGGTGAGCAGTACTTC. Amino acids: CASSQGPGQGEQYF.

The chain combines TRBV5-8 with TRBJ2-1, with TRBD2 as a possible D gene (5 bases). CDR1 is SGHTS, CDR2 YDEGEE, per germline. This CDR3 spans 14 amino acids. V lost 7 bases and J lost 5, with 16 bases in between. DNA of the CDR3: TGTGCCAGCGGAAAGAGGACTGGAAACAATGAGCAGTTCTTC. Protein: CASGKRTGNNEQFF.

The chain couples TRBV29-1 to TRBJ2-3; D is possibly TRBD2 (6 bases). This CDR3 contains 11 residues. V was clipped by 7 bases and J by 4 bases, with 9 bases between them. Germline-derived CDR1 and CDR2 are SQVTM and ANQGSEA. CDR3 sequence (DNA): TGCAGCGGCGGGGAACCAGATACGCAGTATTTT. Its translation: CSGGEPDTQYF.

The chain carries TRBV5-5 and TRBJ2-5; D unresolved. The germline V gene encodes CDR1 SGHKS and CDR2 YYEKEE (reference sequence). V dropped 2 bases and J dropped 4 bases, with 18 bases sitting between them. The CDR3 length is 16 residues. DNA for the CDR3: TGTGCCAGCAGCTTTCCCTGGGGTTGGTTGGGAGAGACCCAGTACTTC. Translated: CASSFPWGWLGETQYF.

This clonotype was seen only a few times. The chain carries TRBV12-3 or TRBV12-4 and TRBJ2-5; the match to TRBD1 covers 8 bases. CDR3 length equals 14 residues. J was trimmed by 5 bases and V by 5 bases; bases with no gene match: 7. CDR3 region: CASSDLRGRETQYF. CDR3 DNA sequence: TGTGCCAGCAGTGACCTCAGGGGGCGCGAGACCCAGTACTTC.